These T cell receptor beta chains were read from a single sample in a study of tumor-infiltrating lymphocytes in primary liver carcinoma. Each CDR3 protein is one row after TCRdb ran MiXCR on the multiplex PCR reads. The data hold roughly 100,000 distinct CDR3 sequences, with 80% to 85% observed a single time. The sequenced sample was liver tumor tissue from sampling region 3. These TCRs come from a man in his forties with primary liver carcinoma and hepatitis B virus infection. The CDR3 runs from the conserved cysteine through the conserved F or W. A D gene is named only where the DNA matches it firmly. Clone size, where shown, is once, few, many, or a class for clones that have expanded.

d_gene	v_gene	j_gene	abundance	len	CDR3aa	CDR3nt
TRBD1	TRBV6-6	TRBJ1-6	.	15	CASSLGTGGNSPLRF	TGTGCCAGCAGTTTAGGGACAGGTGGCAATTCACCCCTCCGCTTT
.	TRBV7-2	TRBJ2-6	.	14	CASTLNPGANVMTF	TGTGCCAGCACGCTTAATCCTGGGGCCAACGTCATGACTTTC
.	TRBV19	TRBJ2-1	.	15	CTSSIVCGGLNEQFF	TGTACCAGTAGTATAGTTTGCGGGGGCCTCAATGAGCAGTTCTTC
.	TRBV29-1	TRBJ1-1	.	13	CSAQGHKNTEAFF	TGCAGCGCTCAGGGTCATAAGAACACTGAAGCTTTCTTT
TRBD2	TRBV29-1	TRBJ2-2	medium-sized	14	CSVATSANTGELFF	TGCAGCGTTGCGACTAGCGCGAACACCGGGGAGCTGTTTTTT
.	TRBV29-1	TRBJ2-3	once	15	CSVEKTGVRTDTQYF	TGCAGCGTTGAGAAAACGGGAGTGAGGACGGATACGCAGTATTTT
.	TRBV28	TRBJ2-7	many	14	CASTRRGLSSEQYF	TGTGCCAGCACTCGGAGGGGGCTTTCCAGCGAGCAGTACTTC
.	TRBV4-2	TRBJ2-1	.	18	CASSQDLVWEVGYNEHLF	TGTGCCAGCAGCCAAGATCTGGTGTGGGAGGTCGGATACAATGAGCATCTCTTC
TRBD1	TRBV29-1	TRBJ1-1	.	14	CSIGQGSGNTEAFF	TGCAGCATAGGACAGGGGTCGGGGAACACTGAGGCTTTCTTT
TRBD2	TRBV11-1	TRBJ2-3	.	19	CTSNGARTSRRALTDTQYF	TGTACCAGCAACGGGGCCCGGACTAGCCGGAGGGCCCTGACAGATACGCAGTATTTT
TRBD1	TRBV12-3/TRBV12-4	TRBJ1-2	many	14	CASRRQGVNYGYTF	TGTGCCAGCAGGCGACAGGGAGTAAACTATGGCTACACCTTC
.	TRBV7-9	TRBJ1-2	.	13	CASNLGDANGYTF	TGTGCCAGCAACTTGGGGGACGCGAATGGCTACACCTTC
.	TRBV4-3	TRBJ1-5	.	15	CASSQDQGRGKPHHF	TGTGCCAGCAGCCAAGATCAGGGAAGGGGAAAGCCCCATCATTTT
.	TRBV7-9	TRBJ1-1	many	12	CASSPDSTEAFF	TGTGCCAGCAGCCCCGATTCCACTGAAGCTTTCTTT
.	TRBV11-1	TRBJ2-4	.	17	CASCFPGTCGTKNIQHF	TGTGCCAGCTGCTTTCCCGGCACTTGCGGGACCAAAAACATCCAGCACTTC
.	TRBV4-2	TRBJ2-1	.	16	CTSSQLGGLSYKEQFF	TGTACCAGCAGCCAACTTGGCGGGCTCTCCTACAAAGAGCAGTTCTTC
.	TRBV28	TRBJ2-7	.	13	CDSSPGQDYEQYF	TGTGACAGCAGTCCCGGACAGGACTACGAACAGTACTTC
.	TRBV5-1	TRBJ2-1	.	15	CANSSADSSYNEQFF	TGCGCCAACAGCTCGGCAGACTCGTCCTACAATGAGCAGTTCTTC
TRBD1	TRBV6-6	TRBJ2-3	medium-sized	14	CASSVQGATDTQYF	TGTGCCAGCAGTGTACAGGGGGCAACAGATACGCAGTATTTT
.	TRBV2	TRBJ1-2	.	13	CASTEEGGNGYTF	TGTGCCAGCACTGAAGAGGGCGGGAATGGCTACACCTTC
.	TRBV30	TRBJ1-1	many	13	CAWSVIANTEAFF	TGTGCCTGGAGTGTGATAGCGAACACTGAAGCTTTCTTT
.	TRBV6-2/TRBV6-3	TRBJ1-5	.	15	CDSSYREDRDQPQHF	TGTGACAGCAGCTACAGGGAGGACAGAGATCAGCCCCAGCATTTT
.	TRBV29-1	TRBJ1-1	.	12	CSVSQGNTEAFF	TGCAGCGTCTCTCAGGGCAATACTGAAGCTTTCTTT
.	TRBV6-1	TRBJ2-6	few	18	CASSGYSGPTSGANVLTF	TGTGCCAGCAGTGGATACAGTGGCCCTACCTCTGGGGCCAACGTCCTGACTTTC